Each of the 29 T cell receptor beta chains below was sequenced from the same sample in a study of response to subunit inactivated influenza vaccine (dated by TCRdb to the late 2010s). The method behind the library was RT-PCR. Sequencing used an Illumina HiSeq 2500. The raw public data were reprocessed by TCRdb itself: fastp quality trimming at Q25, MiXCR clonotype calling, in-frame beta chains only. Entries that share a CDR3 protein sequence are merged under the most common genes and DNA. In this sample the table shows about 480,000 distinct CDR3 sequences, 25% of which occur a single time. The ten largest clones represent approximately 2% of the sample. The source material was CD4+ T cells sorted from PBMCs, sampled more than 4 days after vaccination. These receptor sequences come from a man aged 50 to 60 who received an inactivated influenza vaccine. Donor details come from another sample of the same person, matched by shared clones.

Many counts were recorded for this clonotype. The J gene is TRBJ2-2, the V gene TRBV12-3 or TRBV12-4; D not certain. Trimming removed 3 bases at V and 2 bases at J, with 10 bases between. This CDR3 has 15 amino acids. CDR3 sequence: CASSLRQANTGELFF. The CDR3 nucleotides read TGTGCCAGCAGTTTGAGGCAGGCAAACACCGGGGAGCTGTTTTTT.

This clonotype was recorded a few times. The chain uses TRBV28 and TRBJ1-4; D unclear. Trimming shortened V by 1 base and J by 8 bases, and 5 bases separated the two germline ends. CDR3 length: 12 amino acids. From germline, CDR1 is MDHEN and CDR2 SYDVKM. The CDR3 loop is CASSLYSEKLFF. CDR3 in DNA: TGTGCCAGCAGTTTATATTCGGAAAAACTGTTTTTT.

The sample holds a few counts of this clonotype. The J gene is TRBJ2-2, the V gene TRBV12-3 or TRBV12-4; 7 positions agree with TRBD1. The CDR3 is 15 residues long. With 6 bases clipped from V and 2 bases from J, the junction kept 6 bases outside the gene matches. The CDR3 DNA sequence: TGTGCCAGCAGCGGGGACAGCCTAAACACCGGGGAGCTGTTTTTT. Translating it yields CASSGDSLNTGELFF.

This sequence joins TRBV11-1 and TRBJ1-3; maybe TRBD1 (6 bases). V lost 4 bases and J 0 bases, leaving 19 bases between the germline ends. Looked up from germline, CDR1 is SGHAT and CDR2 is FQDESV (reference sequence). This CDR3 region has 18 residues. The CDR3 here is CASSSPGQVGGSGNTIYF. The DNA of the CDR3 is TGTGCCAGCAGCTCACCGGGACAAGTCGGGGGCTCTGGAAACACCATATATTTT.

V is TRBV11-1 and J is TRBJ2-1; 7 positions agree with TRBD2. The CDR3 extends over 15 amino acids. V lost 5 bases, J lost 9 bases, and 13 bases stayed unmatched. Germline lookup yields CDR1 SGHAT and CDR2 FQDESV (reference sequence). The DNA for the CDR3 is TGTGCCAGCAGCCGCCCCCGGACTAGTGAGGCTGAGCAGTTCTTC. Its protein is CASSRPRTSEAEQFF.

The rearrangement joins TRBV9 to TRBJ2-1; 9 bases align to TRBD2. The V segment lost 0 bases and the J segment 7 bases; nucleotides outside the gene matches: 2. Germline assignment: CDR1 SGDLS and CDR2 YYNGEE. The CDR3 consists of 14 residues. The CDR3 nucleotides read TGTGCCAGCAGCGTAGGACTAGCGGATAATGAGCAGTTCTTC. Its translation: CASSVGLADNEQFF.

This chain links TRBV6-5 with TRBJ1-4; 8 nucleotides agree with TRBD1. The V gene end was trimmed by 4 bases and the J gene end by 7 bases; junction bases not matched to a gene: 5. Germline CDR1 MNHEY, CDR2 SVGAGI. CDR3 length: 14 residues. This CDR3 reads CASSSMDRVEKLFF. The CDR3 coding sequence is TGTGCCAGCAGTTCCATGGACAGGGTTGAAAAACTGTTTTTT.

A single count supports this clonotype. V usage is TRBV10-1 and J usage is TRBJ2-7; D remains ambiguous. V was cut by 0 bases and J by 0 bases, with 6 bases left in between. Germline V gene data show CDR1 as WNHNN and CDR2 as SYGVQD (reference sequence). This CDR3 is 14 amino acids long. CDR3 sequence (DNA): TGCGCCAGCAGTGAGTCAAGTCACTCCTACGAGCAGTACTTC. This codes for CASSESSHSYEQYF.

V is TRBV7-6 and J is TRBJ2-5; D is undetermined. The ends were cut back, 1 base at V and 3 bases at J, with 9 bases in the middle. Germline V gene lookup returns CDR1 SGHVS and CDR2 FNYEAQ. The CDR3 covers 14 residues. The CDR3 reads CASSLVWSKETQYF. CDR3 in DNA: TGTGCCAGCAGCTTAGTTTGGTCGAAAGAGACCCAGTACTTC.

The chain's CDR3 is CASSSVRTAYEQYF. The CDR3 DNA reads TGTGCCAGCAGTTCCGTTCGTACAGCATACGAGCAGTACTTC. The V gene is TRBV6-2 or TRBV6-3, the J gene TRBJ2-7; D remains unclear. The CDR3 is made up of 14 amino acids. V was cut by 4 bases and J by 4 bases, with 14 bases left in between. Germline assignment: CDR1 MNHEY and CDR2 SVGEGT.

This clonotype was found a few times. This chain links TRBV5-1 with TRBJ2-5; 7 bases line up with TRBD2. The CDR3 contains 16 residues. Germline V CDR1 and CDR2: SGHRS, YFSETQ. The junction had 9 bases not matched to a gene; V was cut back by 4 bases and J by 0 bases. In DNA, the CDR3 is TGCGCCAGCAGCCCCCGAGGTAGCGGGTACCAAGAGACCCAGTACTTC. This gives the protein CASSPRGSGYQETQYF.

The chain joins TRBV7-2 to TRBJ1-5; 11 bases are a match to TRBD1. The CDR3 extends over 15 amino acids. With 1 base clipped from V and 11 bases from J, the junction kept 7 bases outside the gene matches. Germline CDR1 and CDR2: SGHTA and FQGNSA. The CDR3 DNA follows: TGTGCCAGCAGCTTAGTTGGACAGGGGGCCTCAGCCCAGCATTTT. It codes for CASSLVGQGASAQHF.

The rearrangement uses TRBV12-3 or TRBV12-4 and TRBJ1-4; D is ambiguous. The CDR3 is 12 amino acids. Trimming took 5 bases from V and 5 from J, leaving 6 bases between them. The CDR3 sequence: CASSRPNEKLFF. CDR3 nucleotides: TGTGCCAGCAGTAGACCGAATGAAAAACTGTTTTTT.

There are a few counts of this clonotype. The rearrangement links TRBV12-3 or TRBV12-4 to TRBJ2-5; 7 bases align to TRBD1. This CDR3 comprises 15 residues. With 5 bases clipped from V and 1 base from J, the junction kept 7 bases outside the gene matches. For the CDR3, the DNA is TGTGCCAGCAGTCCGACGGGACAGATCCAAGAGACCCAGTACTTC. Its translation is CASSPTGQIQETQYF.

The table lists this clonotype with a few counts. The chain employs TRBV9 and TRBJ2-2, with no clear D. This CDR3 has 13 amino acids. Germline lookup yields CDR1 SGDLS and CDR2 YYNGEE. V lost 1 base, J lost 0 bases, and 1 base lay in between. CDR3 sequence reads: CASSVPNTGELFF. CDR3 nucleotide sequence: TGTGCCAGCAGCGTACCGAACACCGGGGAGCTGTTTTTT.

This clonotype was recorded many times. This sequence joins TRBV5-1 and TRBJ1-4; tentative D call: TRBD1 (6 bases). Germline-derived CDR1 and CDR2 are SGHRS and YFSETQ. Trimming left V 0 bases short and J 8 bases short, with 14 bases between. The CDR3 length is 15 residues. The CDR3 reads CASSLEGGAFEKLFF. DNA of the CDR3: TGCGCCAGCAGCTTGGAGGGGGGGGCTTTCGAAAAACTGTTTTTT.

This chain joins TRBV29-1 and TRBJ2-7, with TRBD2 as a possible D gene (6 bases). Germline assignment: CDR1 SQVTM and CDR2 ANQGSEA. The CDR3 consists of 12 residues. Trimming cost V 7 bases and J 1 base, with 11 bases left between them. The CDR3 nucleotides are TGCAGCGATTCCGGGACTTCCTACGAGCAGTACTTC. It translates to CSDSGTSYEQYF.

This clonotype was counted ten times or more. The rearrangement joins TRBV11-2 to TRBJ2-7; D is undetermined. Germline CDR1 and CDR2: SGHAT and FQNNGV. V was clipped by 1 base and J by 0 bases, with 7 bases between them. The CDR3 is made up of 14 amino acids. Here the CDR3 reads CASSLVQSSYEQYF. CDR3 in DNA: TGTGCCAGCAGCTTAGTCCAGAGCTCCTACGAGCAGTACTTC. Full variable domain (remainder filled in from reference TRBV11-2 and TRBJ2-7): EAGVAQSPRYKIIEKRQSVAFWCNPISGHATLYWYQQILGQGPKLLIQFQNNGVVDDSQLPKDRFSAERLKGVDSTLKIQPAKLEDSAVYLCASSLVQSSYEQYFGPGTRLTVT.

This rearrangement joins TRBV20-1 to TRBJ1-1; D is undetermined. V lost 6 bases, J lost 1 base, and 9 bases lay in between. Germline CDR1 is DFQATT and CDR2 is SNEGSKA (reference sequence). The CDR3 length is 12 residues. The CDR3 protein is CSARKGNTEAFF. As DNA, the CDR3 is TGCAGTGCCCGGAAGGGGAACACTGAAGCTTTCTTT.

This clonotype has a handful of counts. The gene calls are TRBV7-9 and TRBJ2-7, with 13 bases lining up with TRBD2. V was clipped by 5 bases and J by 4 bases; unmatched bases: 8. This CDR3 has 16 amino acids. Germline CDR1 reads SEHNR; CDR2 reads FQNEAQ (reference sequence). The CDR3 DNA reads as TGTGCCAGCAGCCCCGGACTAGCGGGAGAGGGTTACGAGCAGTACTTC. Protein product: CASSPGLAGEGYEQYF.

The sample holds a few counts of this clonotype. V is TRBV6-1 and J is TRBJ2-2; TRBD2 is a possible D gene (6 bases). From germline, CDR1 is MNHNS and CDR2 SASEGT. V lost 6 bases and J 4 bases, leaving 15 bases between the germline ends. The CDR3 extends over 15 amino acids. The CDR3 DNA is TGTGCCAGCAGGGGACCTAGCGTCTCCACCGGGGAGCTGTTTTTT. Its protein is CASRGPSVSTGELFF.

J is TRBJ2-3 and V is TRBV11-2; D may correspond to TRBD1 or TRBD2 (6 bases each). V shed 4 bases and J shed 6 bases, with 23 bases lying between them. There are 17 residues in the CDR3. Germline V gives CDR1 SGHAT, CDR2 FQNNGV. CDR3 in amino acids: CASSSATGGPRGDTQYF. CDR3 DNA: TGTGCCAGCAGCTCCGCGACCGGGGGCCCCCGGGGGGATACGCAGTATTTT.

The table lists this clonotype with a few counts. The chain joins TRBV6-1 to TRBJ2-2; 8 bases match TRBD2. CDR1 is MNHNS and CDR2 is SASEGT in the germline V gene. V trimming: 6 bases; J trimming: 7 bases; junction bases outside the gene matches: 7. The CDR3 length is 14 residues. The CDR3 sequence is CASRGLAVSGELFF. CDR3 nucleotides: TGTGCCAGCAGAGGACTAGCTGTTAGCGGGGAGCTGTTTTTT.

The chain joins TRBV3-1 to TRBJ2-3, with a weak D call TRBD1 (5 bases). V gave up 1 base and J gave up 8 bases, with 16 bases separating them. Germline values: CDR1 LGHDT, CDR2 YNNKEL (reference sequence). This CDR3 comprises 15 residues. Here the CDR3 DNA reads TGTGCCAGCAGCCAAGGTCGTCCTCCCCAGGGTACGCAGTATTTT. Translated, it gives CASSQGRPPQGTQYF.

The chain is built from TRBV29-1 and TRBJ1-1, with D unclear. This CDR3 is 12 amino acids long. The germline V gene encodes CDR1 SQVTM and CDR2 ANQGSEA. V dropped 6 bases and J dropped 5 bases, with 13 bases sitting between them. As DNA, the CDR3 is TGCAGCGTCGTGTCGGACGGGACTGAAGCTTTCTTT. It is translated as CSVVSDGTEAFF.

CDR3 amino acids: CASSSIGTGYNSPLHF. The CDR3 nucleotides are TGTGCCAGCAGTTCGATAGGGACAGGGTATAATTCACCCCTCCACTTT. The chain links TRBV12-3 or TRBV12-4 to TRBJ1-6, with 9 positions matching TRBD1. Losses at the gene ends were 4 bases for V and 4 bases for J; bases not matched to a gene: 5. This CDR3 region has 16 residues.

This sequence joins TRBV20-1 and TRBJ1-5, with D tentatively TRBD1 (5 bases). Germline V gene data show CDR1 as DFQATT and CDR2 as SNEGSKA (reference sequence). The CDR3 totals 15 residues. V was shortened by 1 base and J by 2 bases, with 12 bases between the two germline ends. The CDR3 spells CSARGSGPRNQPQHF. CDR3 nucleotides: TGCAGTGCTAGAGGTTCAGGGCCACGCAATCAGCCCCAGCATTTT.

The chain carries TRBV5-6 and TRBJ2-3, with D uncertain. From germline, CDR1 is SGHDT and CDR2 YYEEEE. The CDR3 extends over 16 amino acids. The ends were cut back, 0 bases at V and 4 bases at J, with 15 bases in the middle. CDR3 sequence: CASSLARKGRADTQYF. CDR3 in DNA: TGTGCCAGCAGCTTGGCCAGGAAGGGAAGGGCAGATACGCAGTATTTT.

V gene TRBV24-1 combines with J gene TRBJ2-5, with D possibly being TRBD1 or TRBD2 (6 bases each). CDR1 is KGHDR and CDR2 is SFDVKD in the germline V gene. V lost 4 bases, J lost 6 bases, and 8 bases lay in between. The length of the CDR3 is 12 residues. This CDR3 is CATSEGGKTQYF. The DNA of the CDR3 is TGTGCCACCAGTGAAGGGGGGAAGACCCAGTACTTC.